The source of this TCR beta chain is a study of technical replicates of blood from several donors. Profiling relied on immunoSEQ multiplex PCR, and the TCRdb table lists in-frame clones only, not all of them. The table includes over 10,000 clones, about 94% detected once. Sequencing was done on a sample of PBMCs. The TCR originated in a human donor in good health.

CDR3 protein: CASRPITGTDSGANVLTF. CDR3 nucleotide sequence: TGTGCCAGCAGACCAATTACCGGGACAGACTCTGGGGCCAACGTCCTGACTTTC. The rearrangement uses TRBV21-1 and TRBJ2-6; the table's D call of TRBD1 was not tested on the DNA. TRBV21-1 is reported as a pseudogene. The CDR3 totals 18 residues.